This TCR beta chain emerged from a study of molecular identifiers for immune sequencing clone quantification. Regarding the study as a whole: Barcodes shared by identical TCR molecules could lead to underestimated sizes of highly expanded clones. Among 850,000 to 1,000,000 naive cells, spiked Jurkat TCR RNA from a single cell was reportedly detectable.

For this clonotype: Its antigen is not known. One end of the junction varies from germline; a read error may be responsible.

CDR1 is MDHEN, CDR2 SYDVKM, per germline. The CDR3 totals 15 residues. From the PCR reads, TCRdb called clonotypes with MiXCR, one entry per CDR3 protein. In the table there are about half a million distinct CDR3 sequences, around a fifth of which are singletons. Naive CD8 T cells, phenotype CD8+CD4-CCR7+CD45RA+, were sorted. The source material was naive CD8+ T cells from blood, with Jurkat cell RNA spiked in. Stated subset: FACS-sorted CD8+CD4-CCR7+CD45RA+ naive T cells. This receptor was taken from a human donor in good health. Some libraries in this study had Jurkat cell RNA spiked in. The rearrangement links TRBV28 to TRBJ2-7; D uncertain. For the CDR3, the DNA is TGTGCCAACAGTCGGGCAGGCCTCTTATCCTACGAGCAGTACTTC. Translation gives CANSRAGLLSYEQYF. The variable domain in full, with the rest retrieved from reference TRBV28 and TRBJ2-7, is DVKVTQSSRYLVKRTGEKVFLECVQDMDHENMFWYRQDPGLGLRLIYFSYDVKMKEKGDIPEGYSVSREKKERFSLILESASTNQTSMYLCANSRAGLLSYEQYFGPGTRLTVT.